These 21 T cell receptor beta chains came from one sample sequenced in a study of multiple sclerosis patients with progressive multifocal leukoencephalopathy. The protocol was immunoSEQ multiplex PCR, while the TCRdb copy is restricted to in-frame clones and leaves out a portion. Here the sample spans 25,000 to 35,000 clones, around nine tenths being singletons. Indicated time point: 5 to 6 months of natalizumab therapy. Sequenced here: PBMCs, sampled from a patient treated with natalizumab. All receptors derive from a human donor with multiple sclerosis.

The chain joins TRBV7-2 to TRBJ2-1; D gene ambiguous. The CDR3 has 11 amino acids. Germline V gene data show CDR1 as SGHTA and CDR2 as FQGNSA. V lost 2 bases and J lost 9, with 5 bases in between. The CDR3 region is CASSLFGEQFF. As DNA, the CDR3 is TGTGCCAGCAGCTTATTTGGTGAGCAGTTCTTC.

V and J are TRBV27 and TRBJ1-2; 8 nucleotides match TRBD1. CDR1 is MNHEY and CDR2 is SMNVEV in the germline V gene (reference sequence). The CDR3 length is 14 residues. J lost 7 bases, V lost 3 bases, and 7 bases had no gene match. The DNA of the CDR3 is TGTGCCAGCAGTTTCAAACAGGGGGAAACTGGCTACACCTTC. Translation gives CASSFKQGETGYTF.

This clone was seen only a few times. The rearrangement joins TRBV28 to TRBJ2-7, with TRBD2 matching 10 bases. The germline V gene has CDR1 MDHEN and CDR2 SYDVKM. V was pared by 3 bases and J by 7 bases, with 9 bases of the junction left unmatched. This CDR3 has 15 residues. CDR3 loop: CASSLAVAGGGEQYF. The CDR3 DNA follows: TGTGCCAGCAGTTTGGCCGTAGCGGGGGGAGGGGAGCAGTACTTC.

The chain recombines TRBV27 with TRBJ1-4; no definite D call. Germline V gene lookup returns CDR1 MNHEY and CDR2 SMNVEV (reference sequence). V was cut by 5 bases and J by 0 bases, with 10 bases left in between. The length of the CDR3 is 15 residues. Here the CDR3 DNA reads TGTGCCAGCAGTCATGGGCAGTCAACTAATGAAAAACTGTTTTTT. It translates to CASSHGQSTNEKLFF.

The chain carries TRBV6-5 and TRBJ2-5, with D hard to call. The J call could be wrong; TRBJ2-7 is a better fit for the DNA end. The CDR3 runs to 14 residues. Germline V gene sequence: CDR1 MNHEY, CDR2 SVGAGI. The CDR3 sequence: CASSYSAGAYEQYF. The CDR3 region has the DNA TGTGCCAGCAGTTACTCGGCAGGAGCCTACGAGCAGTACTTC.

Only a few counts were recorded for this clone. This chain uses TRBV18 with TRBJ1-3; 8 positions agree with TRBD1. The CDR3 is made up of 15 amino acids. The germline V gene has CDR1 KGHSH and CDR2 LQKENI. The V segment lost 2 bases and the J segment 10 bases; nucleotides outside the gene matches: 10. The CDR3, as DNA: TGTGCCAGCTCACCAAGCATGACAGGGGAGGTAACCATATATTTT. Translation gives CASSPSMTGEVTIYF.

The V gene is TRBV7-3, the J gene TRBJ2-1; no clear D. This CDR3 has 16 amino acids. The germline CDR1 and CDR2 sequences are SGHTA and FQGTGA. V was trimmed by 4 bases and J by 0 bases, leaving 13 bases between them. DNA for the CDR3: TGTGCCAGCAGCTCCCAGCCCCCCAGCTCCTACAATGAGCAGTTCTTC. This sequence encodes CASSSQPPSSYNEQFF.

The genes are TRBV7-2 and TRBJ1-3, with 8 bases fitting TRBD1. The J segment lost 0 bases and the V segment lost 2 bases, leaving 9 bases of the junction unmatched. Germline CDR1 SGHTA, CDR2 FQGNSA. The CDR3 is made up of 18 amino acids. CDR3 sequence: CASSLRGQDVLSGNTIYF. CDR3 coding DNA: TGTGCCAGCAGCTTAAGGGGACAGGACGTCCTCTCTGGAAACACCATATATTTT.

The chain's CDR3 is CASSHSGTVDQPQHF. CDR3 nucleotide sequence: TGTGCCAGCAGCCATTCCGGGACAGTCGATCAGCCCCAGCATTTT. The rearrangement links TRBV7-9 to TRBJ1-5; 7 bases are a match to TRBD1. Germline assignment: CDR1 SEHNR and CDR2 FQNEAQ (reference sequence). The CDR3 is 15 residues long. The trim removed 5 bases at V and 5 bases at J, leaving 9 bases unmatched.

The V call is TRBV5-1, the J call TRBJ1-1, with no clear D. Trimming shortened V by 2 bases and J by 1 base, and 6 bases separated the two germline ends. Germline CDR1 SGHRS, CDR2 YFSETQ. The CDR3 contains 13 residues. The CDR3 here is CASSLWGNTEAFF. As DNA, the CDR3 is TGCGCCAGCAGCTTATGGGGGAACACTGAAGCTTTCTTT.

The chain uses TRBV10-3 and TRBJ2-7, with 9 bases that match TRBD1. The J segment lost 1 base and the V segment lost 2 bases, leaving 6 bases of the junction unmatched. The germline CDR1 and CDR2 sequences are ENHRY and SYGVKD. This CDR3 has 16 residues. The CDR3, as DNA: TGTGCCATCAGTGAGCCCCCGGGACAGGGTTCCTACGAGCAGTACTTC. Amino acid sequence: CAISEPPGQGSYEQYF.

J is TRBJ2-7 and V is TRBV27, with a possible D match to TRBD1 (5 bases). The germline CDR1 and CDR2 sequences are MNHEY and SMNVEV (reference sequence). This CDR3 spans 16 amino acids. Trimming took 1 base from V and 4 from J, leaving 17 bases between them. CDR3 protein: CASSLYPKAGWYEQYF. In nucleotides, the CDR3 is TGTGCCAGCAGTTTATACCCGAAGGCAGGGTGGTACGAGCAGTACTTC.

The CDR3 DNA is TGTGCCAGCAGCCGATCCGGGGCGCCCAATGAGCAGTTCTTC. It yields the protein CASSRSGAPNEQFF. The chain is built from TRBV7-3 and TRBJ2-1; D assignment may be TRBD1 or TRBD2 (5 bases each). Per germline, CDR1 SGHTA and CDR2 FQGTGA. The CDR3 has 14 residues. V dropped 5 bases and J dropped 6 bases, with 14 bases sitting between them. Drawing the rest from reference TRBV7-3 and TRBJ2-1, the complete variable domain is GAGVSQTPSNKVTEKGKYVELRCDPISGHTALYWYRQSLGQGPEFLIYFQGTGAADDSGLPNDRFFAVRPEGSVSTLKIQRTERGDSAVYLCASSRSGAPNEQFFGPGTRLTVL.

This chain joins TRBV9 and TRBJ1-4, with 8 bases aligning to TRBD1. V was clipped by 3 bases and J by 6 bases; unmatched bases: 7. From germline, CDR1 is SGDLS and CDR2 YYNGEE. There are 15 residues in the CDR3. The CDR3 region has the DNA TGTGCCAGCAGCGCAAGTACAGGGGGGGATGAAAAACTGTTTTTT. It codes for CASSASTGGDEKLFF.

This chain joins TRBV7-2 and TRBJ2-1; 7 bases agree with TRBD2. After removal of 0 bases from V and 8 bases from J, the junction contained 4 bases not matched to a gene. The CDR3 spans 14 residues. CDR1 is SGHTA, CDR2 FQGNSA, per germline. The CDR3 DNA reads TGTGCCAGCAGCTTAGCTCTAGCGGTAGATGAGCAGTTCTTC. This codes for CASSLALAVDEQFF.

The chain employs TRBV18 and TRBJ2-7; D unresolved. The CDR3 contains 15 residues. V gave up 0 bases and J gave up 5 bases, with 14 bases separating them. The germline V gene encodes CDR1 KGHSH and CDR2 LQKENI. The CDR3 coding sequence is TGTGCCAGCTCACCACCGGCCCGGGCCAGGCACGAGCAGTACTTC. It encodes CASSPPARARHEQYF. Looking up the rest from reference TRBV18 and TRBJ2-7 gives the full variable domain: NAGVMQNPRHLVRRRGQEARLRCSPMKGHSHVYWYRQLPEEGLKFMVYLQKENIIDESGMPKERFSAEFPKEGPSILRIQQVVRGDSAAYFCASSPPARARHEQYFGPGTRLTVT.

The V call is TRBV11-2, the J call TRBJ1-2; 10 nucleotides agree with TRBD1. The CDR3 totals 19 residues. CDR1 SGHAT and CDR2 FQNNGV come from the germline V gene. V gave up 4 bases and J gave up 2 bases; unmatched junction bases: 16. The CDR3 nucleotides read TGTGCCAGCAGCTCCCTAAACCCATTGACAGGGGGCTGGAACTATGGCTACACCTTC. Translated: CASSSLNPLTGGWNYGYTF.

This sequence joins TRBV7-2 and TRBJ2-7; TRBD2 matches 11 bases. Germline-derived CDR1 and CDR2 are SGHTA and FQGNSA. V was pared by 2 bases and J by 5 bases, with 2 bases of the junction left unmatched. This CDR3 spans 14 amino acids. The CDR3 sequence: CASSLTSGRDEQYF. CDR3 nucleotides: TGTGCCAGCAGCTTAACTAGCGGGAGAGACGAGCAGTACTTC.

J is TRBJ1-2 and V is TRBV5-1; 7 nucleotides align to TRBD1. Germline assignment: CDR1 SGHRS and CDR2 YFSETQ. V lost 0 bases, J lost 6 bases, and 14 bases stayed unmatched. This CDR3 contains 17 residues. The CDR3 region is CASSLDGSPTGSDGYTF. As DNA, the CDR3 is TGCGCCAGCAGCTTGGACGGTAGCCCGACAGGGAGCGATGGCTACACCTTC.

CDR3 nucleotide sequence: TGTGCCAGCTCTCGGCGGGAGGCCCCTCTGGGTGGCGGGGAGCTGTTTTTT. It yields the protein CASSRREAPLGGGELFF. The chain is built from TRBV2 and TRBJ2-2; TRBD2 agrees at 8 bases. Unmatched junction bases numbered 18, after V lost 8 bases and J lost 7 bases. Germline-derived CDR1 and CDR2 are SNHLY and FYNNEI. There are 17 residues in the CDR3.

The chain carries TRBV7-2 and TRBJ2-7; 7 bases agree with TRBD1. Germline CDR1 reads SGHTA; CDR2 reads FQGNSA. This CDR3 is built from 13 residues. V was clipped by 3 bases and J by 4 bases; unmatched bases: 3. Here the CDR3 reads CASSFGTEYEQYF. The CDR3 DNA reads TGTGCCAGCAGCTTTGGGACAGAATACGAGCAGTACTTC.